The 18 T cell receptor beta chains below all came from one sample that was sequenced in a study of blood T cell repertoires in COVID-19. Clones were sequenced by immunoSEQ multiplex PCR, and TCRdb holds only the in-frame ones, with some missing. The sample has some 250,000 clones, around 88% seen once. The sample was PBMCs or T cells enriched from blood (not recorded which). Receptor source: a man aged 40-49 years who had recovered from COVID-19.

The chain uses TRBV28 and TRBJ1-5; 11 bases match TRBD1. The trim removed 2 bases at V and 7 bases at J, leaving 4 bases unmatched. The CDR3 covers 15 residues. In germline, CDR1 is MDHEN, CDR2 SYDVKM. CDR3 amino acids: CASSLEGQGEQPQHF. In nucleotides, the CDR3 is TGTGCCAGCAGTTTAGAGGGACAGGGGGAGCAGCCCCAGCATTTT.

The CDR3 DNA is TGTGCCACCAGTGCCGCGGAGCGGGAGGGCACCAAAAACATTCAGTACTTC. The encoded protein is CATSAAEREGTKNIQYF. This rearrangement joins TRBV24-1 to TRBJ2-4; TRBD2 aligns across 10 bases. V trimming: 5 bases; J trimming: 2 bases; junction bases outside the gene matches: 8. Germline CDR1 KGHDR, CDR2 SFDVKD. CDR3 length: 17 amino acids.

The chain joins TRBV2 to TRBJ1-1; 7 nucleotides match TRBD1. Germline V gives CDR1 SNHLY, CDR2 FYNNEI. The CDR3 sequence is 16 residues long. Trimming took 9 bases from V and 3 from J; bases not matched to a gene: 16. CDR3 DNA: TGTGCCAGAACCCCCCGAGGGGGCCTTCTGTACACTGAAGCTTTCTTT. Amino acid sequence: CARTPRGGLLYTEAFF.

The chain combines TRBV7-9 with TRBJ1-2; 10 bases line up with TRBD1. This CDR3 has 14 residues. Germline CDR1 reads SEHNR; CDR2 reads FQNEAQ (reference sequence). Trimming at V came to 2 bases and at J to 6 bases, leaving 3 bases not matched to a gene. This CDR3 is CASSLSGQGHGYTF. Here the CDR3 DNA reads TGTGCCAGCAGCTTATCGGGACAGGGGCATGGCTACACCTTC.

The chain joins TRBV5-6 to TRBJ1-2, with 10 bases fitting TRBD1. Germline values: CDR1 SGHDT, CDR2 YYEEEE. The CDR3 totals 16 residues. The V segment lost 1 base and the J segment 0 bases; nucleotides outside the gene matches: 3. CDR3: CASSLWDRGTNYGYTF. The CDR3 DNA follows: TGTGCCAGCAGCTTGTGGGACAGGGGAACTAACTATGGCTACACCTTC.

The chain recombines TRBV7-6 with TRBJ1-1; 8 bases align to TRBD1. V was clipped by 0 bases and J by 11 bases; unmatched bases: 8. The CDR3 is 14 amino acids. Germline-derived CDR1 and CDR2 are SGHVS and FNYEAQ. For the CDR3, the DNA is TGTGCCAGCAGCTTAGCGACTACTACAGGGGGTGCTTTCTTT. Amino acid sequence: CASSLATTTGGAFF.

The chain employs TRBV6-4 and TRBJ1-1; TRBD1 aligns across 7 bases. Germline V gene lookup returns CDR1 MRHNA and CDR2 SNTAGT. The CDR3 length is 14 residues. Trimming removed 4 bases from V and 3 bases from J; junction bases left unmatched: 5. The CDR3 nucleotides read TGTGCCAGCAGTGTACAGGGGACGGACACTGAAGCTTTCTTT. This codes for CASSVQGTDTEAFF.

This chain uses TRBV2 with TRBJ2-7, with D perhaps TRBD2 (6 bases). V dropped 6 bases and J dropped 0 bases, with 15 bases sitting between them. Germline V gives CDR1 SNHLY, CDR2 FYNNEI. CDR3 length equals 15 residues. CDR3 sequence (DNA): TGTGCCAGCAGAGCTACTAGCTCGGGCTCCTACGAGCAGTACTTC. Protein: CASRATSSGSYEQYF. The full variable domain, completed using reference TRBV2 and TRBJ2-7, is EPEVTQTPSHQVTQMGQEVILRCVPISNHLYFYWYRQILGQKVEFLVSFYNNEISEKSEIFDDQFSVERPDGSNFTLKIRSTKLEDSAMYFCASRATSSGSYEQYFGPGTRLTVT.

The chain is built from TRBV9 and TRBJ2-3, with D perhaps matching TRBD1 (5 bases). The CDR3 loop spans 18 amino acids. Germline CDR1 reads SGDLS; CDR2 reads YYNGEE. Trimming pared 2 bases from V and 4 bases from J, leaving 23 bases between. The CDR3 nucleotides read TGTGCCAGCAGCGTTCGGCTAGAAGGGGCTAGTGGAGCAGATACGCAGTATTTT. Translation: CASSVRLEGASGADTQYF.

The chain has TRBV9 and TRBJ2-1, with D possibly matching TRBD2 (7 bases). Trimming took 0 bases from V and 7 from J, leaving 26 bases between them. The germline V gene encodes CDR1 SGDLS and CDR2 YYNGEE. The CDR3 contains 19 residues. The CDR3 here is CASSVERGGGFQGANEQFF. DNA of the CDR3: TGTGCCAGCAGCGTAGAGAGGGGGGGCGGCTTCCAAGGGGCAAATGAGCAGTTCTTC.

This clone was seen more than once but under ten times. V gene TRBV12-3 or TRBV12-4 combines with J gene TRBJ1-2; 9 bases match TRBD1. The CDR3 runs 13 residues. J lost 4 bases, V lost 6 bases, and 3 bases had no gene match. CDR3 residues: CASSTGGGYGYTF. DNA of the CDR3: TGTGCCAGCAGCACAGGGGGCGGCTATGGCTACACCTTC.

The chain links TRBV4-2 to TRBJ2-3; 11 nucleotides match TRBD2. The CDR3 contains 18 residues. V gave up 4 bases and J gave up 0 bases; unmatched junction bases: 9. Germline loops: CDR1 LGHNA, CDR2 YNFKEQ. The CDR3 coding sequence is TGTGCCAGCAGCCTCAGGGGCCTAGCGGGGGGCAGCACAGATACGCAGTATTTT. This gives the protein CASSLRGLAGGSTDTQYF.

The gene calls are TRBV5-1 and TRBJ1-5; D gene unclear. Germline-derived CDR1 and CDR2 are SGHRS and YFSETQ. V was clipped by 0 bases and J by 5 bases, with 9 bases between them. The CDR3 contains 14 residues. The CDR3 loop reads CASSLGGFDQPQHF. In DNA, the CDR3 is TGCGCCAGCAGCTTGGGAGGGTTCGATCAGCCCCAGCATTTT.

V usage is TRBV28 and J usage is TRBJ2-2; TRBD2 matches at 11 bases. This CDR3 has 15 residues. The V and J ends lost 9 bases and 4 bases, in that order; junction bases with no gene match: 7. Germline loops: CDR1 MDHEN, CDR2 SYDVKM. The CDR3 loop is CASIAGGPVTGELFF. Written as DNA, the CDR3 is TGTGCCAGTATAGCGGGAGGGCCGGTCACCGGGGAGCTGTTTTTT.

The chain carries TRBV6-5 and TRBJ2-5, with 8 bases fitting TRBD1. There are 14 residues in the CDR3. The germline gives CDR1 MNHEY, CDR2 SVGAGI. Trimming cost V 6 bases and J 5 bases; bases outside gene matches: 8. This chain's CDR3 is CASRMTGVRETQYF. DNA for the CDR3: TGTGCCAGCAGAATGACAGGGGTCCGGGAGACCCAGTACTTC.

The CDR3, as DNA: TGTGCCAGCAGCTTGGGACAGGGAAGGTTAGACTATGGCTACACCTTC. Protein: CASSLGQGRLDYGYTF. The rearrangement joins TRBV5-4 to TRBJ1-2, with TRBD1 matching 7 bases. The CDR3 spans 16 residues. Germline CDR1 reads SGHNT; CDR2 reads YYREEE (reference sequence). V trimming: 0 bases; J trimming: 3 bases; junction bases outside the gene matches: 8.

This clone was found once. The chain recombines TRBV6-4 with TRBJ2-4; TRBD2 is a possible D gene (7 bases). CDR3 length equals 21 residues. Germline V gene sequence: CDR1 MRHNA, CDR2 SNTAGT. V was shortened by 2 bases and J by 0 bases, with 26 bases between the two germline ends. The CDR3 DNA follows: TGTGCCAGCAGTGACCCGACGGCGGGGGCACTCCGAATCCTAGCCAAAAACATTCAGTACTTC. Amino acids: CASSDPTAGALRILAKNIQYF.

The chain joins TRBV7-3 to TRBJ2-3; the D is unclear. The ends were cut back, 2 bases at V and 0 bases at J, with 15 bases in the middle. This CDR3 has 17 residues. Per the germline V gene, CDR1 is SGHTA and CDR2 is FQGTGA. The CDR3 DNA reads TGTGCCAGCAGCTTATCCACTAACCTTCTAAGCACAGATACGCAGTATTTT. It is translated as CASSLSTNLLSTDTQYF. Full variable domain (remainder filled in from reference TRBV7-3 and TRBJ2-3): GAGVSQTPSNKVTEKGKYVELRCDPISGHTALYWYRQSLGQGPEFLIYFQGTGAADDSGLPNDRFFAVRPEGSVSTLKIQRTERGDSAVYLCASSLSTNLLSTDTQYFGPGTRLTVL.